Listed below are T cell receptor beta chains from one sample, sequenced in a study of shared clonotypes between healthy human individuals. Sequencing used immunoSEQ multiplex PCR; TCRdb keeps in-frame clones, though not all of them. Of approximately 180,000 clones listed, approximately 95% are singletons. The specimen sequenced was naive CD4+ T cells sorted from blood. These receptors originate from a woman in her twenties or thirties in good health. The CDR3 runs from the conserved cysteine through the conserved F or W. The listing skips clone size in some rows; elsewhere it reads once, few, many or a size class.

V,length,J,size,CDR3
TRBV18,15,TRBJ2-2,.,CASSPQPENTGELFF
TRBV6-1,14,TRBJ1-2,.,CASSESGGDYGYTF
TRBV10-3,14,TRBJ2-7,.,CASTRVAGHYEQYF
TRBV9,17,TRBJ2-4,.,CASSPGSRAGGEGIQYF
TRBV19,15,TRBJ1-2,.,CASSKLGTGGTGYTF
TRBV19,11,TRBJ2-7,.,CASGPQYEQYF
TRBV29-1,13,TRBJ1-4,once,CSARVMYNEKLFF
TRBV18,15,TRBJ1-4,.,CASSPRSATNEKLFF
TRBV6-5,16,TRBJ2-7,.,CASSYATGTGPYEQYF
TRBV28,16,TRBJ1-4,.,CASKYSEGTGGEKLFF
TRBV6-5,14,TRBJ1-4,.,CASTQGGAGEKLFF
TRBV18,14,TRBJ2-6,.,CASSQDSGANVLTF
TRBV4-2,16,TRBJ1-1,once,CASSQDGGGMNTEAFF
TRBV7-9,16,TRBJ2-7,few,CASSQRRSGKHGEQYF
TRBV6-5,16,TRBJ2-2,.,CASSYSLGAATGELFF
TRBV5-8,15,TRBJ1-5,.,CASSLGQGEGQPQHF
TRBV11-2,15,TRBJ2-1,.,CASGLAGEVYNEQFF
TRBV18,14,TRBJ2-7,few,CASSNLGVGDEQYF
TRBV23-1,12,TRBJ2-5,.,CAATSGMETQYF
TRBV11-2,14,TRBJ1-2,once,CASSSTPGIGGYTF
TRBV4-1,17,TRBJ2-1,.,CASSQSRLAGVDNEQFF
TRBV29-1,14,TRBJ2-3,.,CSVGTAAGTDTQYF
TRBV5-1,16,TRBJ2-7,.,CASSLRGLAGVEEQYF
TRBV6-5,14,TRBJ2-7,.,CASSAALQGREQYF
TRBV11-2,15,TRBJ1-1,.,CASSPPKGLNWEAFF
TRBV28,14,TRBJ2-5,.,CASRQGGASSTQYF
TRBV28,15,TRBJ1-4,.,CASREGGATNEKLFF
TRBV7-2,15,TRBJ2-3,.,CASSGDGTSTDTQYF
TRBV4-1,16,TRBJ2-3,.,CASSQLAGVNTDTQYF
TRBV18,16,TRBJ2-2,.,CASSPLEAGLPGELFF
TRBV18,15,TRBJ1-1,.,CASSPGQGGATEAFF
TRBV28,12,TRBJ2-7,.,CASSSNWSEQYF
TRBV21-1,13,.,.,CASSRGDSYEQYF
TRBV10-2,15,TRBJ2-7,.,CASSSYSTDIYEQYF
TRBV5-4,16,TRBJ2-1,.,CASSWDLAGNRNEQFF
TRBV18,16,TRBJ2-3,.,CASSPRIAGDTDTQYF
TRBV28,17,TRBJ2-3,.,CASSWGLAGGMADTQYF
TRBV7-2,17,TRBJ2-4,once,CASSFVSGRPSKNIQYF
TRBV18,13,TRBJ2-1,.,CASSPSTNNEQFF
TRBV19,15,TRBJ1-3,.,CASSEGGLSGNTIYF
TRBV18,19,TRBJ2-6,.,CASSTRTEVPSSGANVLTF
TRBV18,15,TRBJ2-7,.,CASSPFPDEPYEQYF
TRBV9,14,TRBJ1-3,.,CASSGRGQGNTIYF
TRBV7-8,14,TRBJ2-7,.,CASSPPLVGYEQYF
TRBV15,17,TRBJ2-7,.,CATSREISGRGSYEQYF
TRBV7-2,16,TRBJ1-5,.,CASSPTGSNSNQPQHF